This T cell receptor beta chain emerged from a study of beta chain features in type 1 diabetes. Notes on the study in general: Among patients with Type 1 diabetes, TCRB CDR3s were moderately but significantly shorter in every one of the four CD4+ subsets. Compared to healthy donors, patients appeared to have naive, central memory and Treg TCRB repertoires that were more alike.

The whole isolated RNA underwent reverse transcription, so sequencing captured expressed TCRB transcripts. Clones were sequenced by immunoSEQ multiplex PCR, and TCRdb holds only the in-frame ones, with some missing. Here the sample spans about 320,000 clones, roughly 15% being singletons. This clone was seen more than once but under ten times. Antigen specificity is unknown. Sorting that relied on CD45RO/CCR7/CD25/CD127/CD95/CD27 yielded CD4+ naive, central memory, regulatory and stem cell-like memory cells. This clonotype was sampled from a man aged 30 to 39 in good health. The specimen was central memory CD4+ T cells from blood.

CDR3 in amino acids: CASRQGVEQYF. The CDR3 DNA follows: TGTGCCAGCAGACAAGGGGTCGAGCAGTACTTC. The chain uses TRBV11-2 and TRBJ2-7, with D tentatively TRBD1 (5 bases). The CDR3 has 11 amino acids. CDR1 and CDR2 (germline): SGHAT, FQNNGV. Trimming stripped 6 bases from V and 6 bases from J, with 9 bases between.